Listed here are 11 T cell receptor beta chains from one sample, sequenced in a study of shared clonotypes between healthy human individuals. Naive-designated CD8 cells lacked CD45RO, were positively enriched for CCR7, and omitted terminally differentiated effector memory CD45RA+ cells. Assay: immunoSEQ multiplex PCR; the TCRdb copy retains only in-frame clones and omits some. This sample yields over 2,000,000 clones, of which around 95% are seen a single time; 1.5% to 2% belongs to the top ten. Specimen: naive CD8+ T cells from PBMCs. The receptors originated from a man aged 18 to 29 in good health. Some clones in this sample may be carry-over from other donors' samples.

The chain is built from TRBV10-3 and TRBJ1-2, with no clear D. In germline, CDR1 is ENHRY, CDR2 SYGVKD. The CDR3 has 13 residues. V shed 0 bases and J shed 6 bases, with 8 bases lying between them. CDR3 bases: TGTGCCATCAGTGAGTCAGGAGGGCATGGCTACACCTTC. Amino acid sequence: CAISESGGHGYTF.

In DNA, the CDR3 is TGTGCCAGCAGCCCCCGGGGACAGGGGAACAATGAGCAGTTCTTC. This gives the protein CASSPRGQGNNEQFF. V usage is TRBV5-7 and J usage is TRBJ2-1, with 10 bases fitting TRBD1. TRBV5-7 carries the ORF label, with uncertain function. The CDR3 spans 15 residues. V lost 4 bases and J lost 5; bases outside the gene matches: 6.

About this clone itself: This sample also contains other DNA sequences that code for the same CDR3. This chain connects TRBV27 to TRBJ2-7; 8 bases are shared with TRBD1. The CDR3 spans 14 residues. The V segment lost 2 bases and the J segment 6 bases; nucleotides outside the gene matches: 6. Looked up from germline, CDR1 is MNHEY and CDR2 is SMNVEV (reference sequence). For the CDR3, the DNA is TGTGCCAGCAGTTTAATGGCAGGGGGCGGCGAGCAGTACTTC. Protein: CASSLMAGGGEQYF.

The V and J genes are TRBV11-2 and TRBJ2-1, with D perhaps given as TRBD1 or TRBD2 (5 bases each). The germline gives CDR1 SGHAT, CDR2 FQNNGV. The length of the CDR3 is 13 residues. With 5 bases removed from V and 5 bases from J, the gap between germline ends came to 10 bases. CDR3 DNA sequence: TGTGCCAGCAGCCAGAGAGGGGACAATGAGCAGTTCTTC. Its protein is CASSQRGDNEQFF. The full variable domain, in which reference TRBV11-2 and TRBJ2-1 provide the parts outside the CDR3, is EAGVAQSPRYKIIEKRQSVAFWCNPISGHATLYWYQQILGQGPKLLIQFQNNGVVDDSQLPKDRFSAERLKGVDSTLKIQPAKLEDSAVYLCASSQRGDNEQFFGPGTRLTVL.

This clone was seen a single time. The chain has TRBV6-5 and TRBJ2-1; 11 positions agree with TRBD2. With 0 bases clipped from V and 3 bases from J, the junction kept 1 base outside the gene matches. This CDR3 comprises 16 residues. Germline assignment: CDR1 MNHEY and CDR2 SVGAGI. The CDR3 reads CASSYSTSGIYNEQFF. CDR3 DNA sequence: TGTGCCAGCAGTTACTCGACTAGCGGGATCTACAATGAGCAGTTCTTC.

The chain uses TRBV4-1 and TRBJ2-2; D remains ambiguous. Germline CDR1 reads MGHRA; CDR2 reads YSYEKL. The CDR3 is made up of 16 amino acids. Trimming left V 1 base short and J 0 bases short, with 9 bases between. The CDR3, as DNA: TGCGCCAGCAGCCAAGGGTCAACTTCGAACACCGGGGAGCTGTTTTTT. The encoded protein is CASSQGSTSNTGELFF.

The chain employs TRBV7-3 and TRBJ2-1; TRBD2 is a possible D gene (6 bases). CDR1 is SGHTA, CDR2 FQGTGA, per germline. V lost 7 bases and J lost 9, with 22 bases in between. The CDR3 has 15 amino acids. The DNA for the CDR3 is TGTGCCAGCACCCAGGGTAGCGGAGATGTCACTGAGCAGTTCTTC. Translating gives CASTQGSGDVTEQFF.

The chain uses TRBV19 and TRBJ2-5; 8 nucleotides match TRBD2. The CDR3 runs to 16 residues. With V trimmed by 3 bases and J by 5 bases, 11 bases remained unmatched. Germline V lookup: CDR1 LNHDA, CDR2 SQIVND (reference sequence). CDR3 in amino acids: CASSIGGGPRTETQYF. CDR3 nucleotide sequence: TGTGCCAGTAGTATTGGCGGGGGGCCTAGAACGGAGACCCAGTACTTC.

The sample holds a few counts of this clone. CDR3 DNA: TGTGCCAGCAGGGCCTATGGCTACACCTTC. It yields the protein CASRAYGYTF. The chain links TRBV28 to TRBJ1-2; D is unclear. The CDR3 is 10 residues long. Germline V CDR1 and CDR2: MDHEN, SYDVKM. Trimming left V 6 bases short and J 4 bases short, with 3 bases between.

Here the CDR3 reads CASSLTSAAQETQYF. The CDR3 DNA reads TGTGCCAGCAGCTTAACTAGCGCCGCTCAAGAGACCCAGTACTTC. This sequence joins TRBV7-9 and TRBJ2-5; 7 nucleotides align to TRBD2. The CDR3 is 15 residues long. The V segment lost 2 bases and the J segment 2 bases; nucleotides outside the gene matches: 5. Per germline, CDR1 SEHNR and CDR2 FQNEAQ (reference sequence).

The chain joins TRBV25-1 to TRBJ2-5; TRBD1 or TRBD2 may be the D gene (5 bases each). Trimming took off 4 bases at V and 5 bases at J, with 14 bases between the two ends. The germline gives CDR1 MGHDK, CDR2 SYGVNS. CDR3 size: 14 residues. The CDR3 sequence is CASSGGGSRETQYF. CDR3 DNA sequence: TGTGCCAGCAGTGGTGGGGGATCTCGGGAGACCCAGTACTTC.